These T cell receptor beta chains were read from a single sample in a study of Tregs in tolerant kidney transplant recipients. TCRdb's table, derived via immunoSEQ multiplex PCR, lists solely in-frame clones and lacks some. The table shows tens of thousands of clones, with roughly 90% occurring only once. The specimen was CD4+ T cells from blood (PBMCs), collected 24 months after the transplant. The source is a human patient who received a combined kidney and bone marrow transplant. Some T cells may be provided by the graft donor. CDR3s include the opening cysteine and the closing phenylalanine or tryptophan. D genes are given only for firm matches. Part of the rows lack a size; the others show once, few, many or a class for expanded clones.

d_gene	v_gene	j_gene	abundance	len	CDR3nt	CDR3aa
.	TRBV5-1	TRBJ1-1	.	15	TGCGCCAGCCTCACGGGTTGGGGGGGAGAAACTGAAGCTTTCTTT	CASLTGWGGETEAFF
.	TRBV9	TRBJ1-3	.	14	TGTGCCAGCAGCCCACAGGCCTCTGGAAACACCATATATTTT	CASSPQASGNTIYF
.	TRBV7-9	TRBJ2-7	.	11	TGTGCCAGCAGCCTAGTCTCCGAGCAGTACTTC	CASSLVSEQYF
TRBD1	TRBV10-1	TRBJ1-4	.	18	TGCGCCAGCAGTGCGGACAGGATCAATCCCGCAACCAATGAAAAACTGTTTTTT	CASSADRINPATNEKLFF
.	TRBV5-4	TRBJ1-4	once	15	TGTGCCAGCAGCTTGGATAGGGGCGCAGGGGAAAAACTGTTTTTT	CASSLDRGAGEKLFF
TRBD1	TRBV7-9	TRBJ2-1	.	17	TGTGCCAGCAGCTTAAATACCCGGACAGGGCCGTACAATGAGCAGTTCTTC	CASSLNTRTGPYNEQFF
TRBD1	TRBV11-3	TRBJ2-5	.	14	TGTGCCAGCAGCTCCCGGACAGGGGGTATAACCCAGTACTTC	CASSSRTGGITQYF
TRBD2	TRBV19	TRBJ2-1	.	18	TGTGCCAGTAGTATGAAGGCTAGCGGGAGAATTGTTAACAATGAGCAGTTCTTC	CASSMKASGRIVNNEQFF
.	TRBV6-1	TRBJ2-3	.	14	TGTGCCAGCAGTGACTGGCGGGCCACAGATACGCAGTATTTT	CASSDWRATDTQYF
.	TRBV6-1	TRBJ1-4	few	14	TGTGCCAGCAACCCTGCGGGGTCTAATGAAAAACTGTTTTTT	CASNPAGSNEKLFF
.	TRBV18	TRBJ2-3	.	17	TGTGCCAGCTCACCAAATTTGGCGGGACTCAGCACAGATACGCAGTATTTT	CASSPNLAGLSTDTQYF
TRBD1	TRBV5-4	TRBJ2-7	.	15	TGTGCCAGCAGCTCCCGGGACAGGGGGCGGGTCGAGCAGTACTTC	CASSSRDRGRVEQYF
TRBD2	TRBV9	TRBJ2-3	.	16	TGTGCCAGCAGCGTAGGTCTAGCGGCTAGCACAGATACGCAGTATTTT	CASSVGLAASTDTQYF
.	TRBV19	TRBJ1-1	.	15	TGTGCCAGTAGTTTCTCAGACAGAGCGAACACTGAAGCTTTCTTT	CASSFSDRANTEAFF
.	TRBV19	TRBJ2-1	.	12	TGTGCCAGTAGCCCAGGCCGGGGAGAGCAGTTCTTC	CASSPGRGEQFF
TRBD2	TRBV11-2	TRBJ2-1	.	17	TGTGCCAGCAGCTCAGGTGAACTAGCGGGAGTAGCGGATGAGCAGTTCTTC	CASSSGELAGVADEQFF
TRBD2	TRBV29-1	TRBJ2-7	.	15	TGCAGCGTCGGGGGACTAGCGGGGAACTCCTACGAGCAGTACTTC	CSVGGLAGNSYEQYF
.	TRBV25-1	TRBJ1-5	.	14	TGTGCCAGCAGTGAATCAGGGTCACGTCAGCCCCAGCATTTT	CASSESGSRQPQHF
TRBD2	TRBV10-2	TRBJ2-1	once	14	TGCGCCAGCAGACTAGCGGGGGGGTACAATGAGCAGTTCTTC	CASRLAGGYNEQFF
TRBD1	TRBV4-3	TRBJ1-1	.	13	TGCGCCAGCAGCCAGTTACAGGGGGCTGAAGCTTTCTTT	CASSQLQGAEAFF
TRBD2	TRBV10-2	TRBJ2-7	.	13	TGCGCCAGCAGGTCCGGGAGGACCTACGAGCAGTACTTC	CASRSGRTYEQYF
.	TRBV9	TRBJ1-1	.	14	TGTGCCAGCAGCCAAGGCGGGGTAAACACTGAAGCTTTCTTT	CASSQGGVNTEAFF
.	TRBV5-1	TRBJ2-5	.	15	TGCGCCAGCAGCCCAGAATCATCGATTCCGGGGACCCAGTACTTC	CASSPESSIPGTQYF
TRBD2	TRBV4-1	TRBJ2-1	.	16	TGCGCCAGCAGCCAAGCCCGGCTAGCGGTCTACAATGAGCAGTTCTTC	CASSQARLAVYNEQFF
TRBD1	TRBV4-2	TRBJ1-5	few	14	TGTGCCAGCAGCCCGAGACAGGGGAGTCAGCCCCAGCATTTT	CASSPRQGSQPQHF
TRBD2	TRBV27	TRBJ2-3	.	15	TGTGCCAGCAGCTCAGCGGGGGTGGGACCAGATACGCAGTATTTT	CASSSAGVGPDTQYF
TRBD2	TRBV7-2	TRBJ2-7	.	15	TGTGCCAGCAGCTCCCACGGCGGGAGGGCCTACGAGCAGTACTTC	CASSSHGGRAYEQYF
TRBD1	TRBV27	TRBJ1-1	few	17	TGTGCCAGCAGTTCCCGCCGGGACAGGGGGGCGGACACTGAAGCTTTCTTT	CASSSRRDRGADTEAFF
.	TRBV9	TRBJ2-1	.	14	TGTGCCAGCAGCGTAGCGGGTGCCTACAATGAGCAGTTCTTC	CASSVAGAYNEQFF
TRBD1	TRBV18	TRBJ2-7	.	14	TGTGCCAGCTCAGCCGGGACAGGGGGGTACGAGCAGTACTTC	CASSAGTGGYEQYF
.	TRBV28	TRBJ1-2	.	16	TGTGCCAGCAGTTCCCCTCGGGGGGGGTCTAACTATGGCTACACCTTC	CASSSPRGGSNYGYTF
.	TRBV19	TRBJ1-2	once	15	TGTGCCAGTAGTATTTCCCAGGGTGGGCTATATGGCTACACCTTC	CASSISQGGLYGYTF
.	TRBV4-3	TRBJ2-1	.	17	TGCGCCAGCAGCCAAGTTTTATTGGACGGGGCCTACAATGAGCAGTTCTTC	CASSQVLLDGAYNEQFF
TRBD1	TRBV7-6	TRBJ1-6	.	17	TGTGCCAGCAGCTTAGCGGGGACAGGGTTACCGAATTCACCCCTCCACTTT	CASSLAGTGLPNSPLHF
.	TRBV11-2	TRBJ1-2	.	15	TGTGCCAGCAGCTTAGATCCCGGAGGGCCAAGTGGCTACACCTTC	CASSLDPGGPSGYTF
.	TRBV11-3	TRBJ2-7	once	14	TGTGCCAGCAGCCCGCGCGGGGATACCTACGAGCAGTACTTC	CASSPRGDTYEQYF
TRBD1	TRBV7-9	TRBJ2-5	.	14	TGTGCCAGCAGTTTAGACAGGGGGCGAGAGACCCAGTACTTC	CASSLDRGRETQYF
TRBD1	TRBV10-3	TRBJ1-5	few	13	TGTGCCACCCGACAGGGGCTGAATCAGCCCCAGCATTTT	CATRQGLNQPQHF
TRBD2	TRBV4-2	TRBJ2-2	.	16	TGTGCCAGCAGCCCTCGAGCGGGAGGGCCTTCCGGGGAGCTGTTTTTT	CASSPRAGGPSGELFF
.	TRBV7-2	TRBJ2-3	.	13	TGTGCCAGCAGCAGCATGGAGCAAGATACGCAGTATTTT	CASSSMEQDTQYF
.	TRBV5-1	TRBJ1-2	.	13	TGCGCCAGCAGCCCAGTTGGGAGCTATGGCTACACCTTC	CASSPVGSYGYTF
.	TRBV2	TRBJ2-2	.	11	TGTGCCAGCTGGGAGGTCGGGGAGCTGTTTTTT	CASWEVGELFF
TRBD2	TRBV4-2	TRBJ2-3	.	18	TGTGCCAGCAGCCACTCCGGGACTAGCGGGGGGGCAGGAGATACGCAGTATTTT	CASSHSGTSGGAGDTQYF
TRBD1	TRBV27	TRBJ1-2	.	14	TGTGCCAGCAGTCGGACAGGGGGCTCCTATGGCTACACCTTC	CASSRTGGSYGYTF
.	TRBV30	TRBJ2-3	.	15	TGTGCCTGGAGTCCTCTAGCAACTAGCACAGATACGCAGTATTTT	CAWSPLATSTDTQYF
TRBD1	TRBV5-1	TRBJ1-2	.	15	TGCGCCAGCAGCTTCCAACAGGGGGTGAACTATGGCTACACCTTC	CASSFQQGVNYGYTF
.	TRBV2	TRBJ1-2	.	12	TGTGCCAGCAGTGACAGGGTCTCTGGCTACACCTTC	CASSDRVSGYTF
TRBD2	TRBV6-5	TRBJ2-5	.	16	TGTGCCAGCAGTTTTCTAGCGGGAGGGCCAGGGGAGACCCAGTACTTC	CASSFLAGGPGETQYF
.	TRBV5-7	TRBJ2-1	.	13	TGTGCAGAAGCAGCGGATTCCTACAATGAGCAGTTCTTC	CAEAADSYNEQFF
TRBD1	TRBV19	TRBJ2-7	.	14	TGTGCCAGTAGTATCGAGACAGGGAACTACGAGCAGTACTTC	CASSIETGNYEQYF
.	TRBV4-2	TRBJ2-1	.	17	TGTGCCAGCAGCCAAGATCGTGGGGGCGCCTTTTACAATGAGCAGTTCTTC	CASSQDRGGAFYNEQFF
TRBD1	TRBV18	TRBJ1-2	.	14	TGTGCCAGCTCACCGGCAGGGGGCTTTGAGGGCTACACCTTC	CASSPAGGFEGYTF
TRBD1	TRBV9	TRBJ1-1	.	17	TGTGCCAGCAGCCCCACGTTAGGGGGGACAGGGGACACTGAAGCTTTCTTT	CASSPTLGGTGDTEAFF
.	TRBV7-2	TRBJ2-3	.	15	TGTGCCAGCAGCTTAGTAGCGATTCCGACAGATACGCAGTATTTT	CASSLVAIPTDTQYF
.	TRBV4-1	TRBJ2-3	.	18	TGCGCCAGCAGCCAAGATGTTTTCCTTAAACGACAACCAGATACGCAGTATTTT	CASSQDVFLKRQPDTQYF
.	TRBV11-3	TRBJ2-1	.	14	TGTGCCAGCAGCCGCGGATTCGGATACAATGAGCAGTTCTTC	CASSRGFGYNEQFF
.	TRBV5-5	TRBJ2-1	.	15	TGTGCCAGCAGCTTGACCACCACGGGGGAGAATGAGCAGTTCTTC	CASSLTTTGENEQFF
TRBD1	TRBV10-3	TRBJ1-4	few	16	TGTGCCATCAGTGATTCCCGGGACAGGGCGTTAGGGAAACTGTTTTTT	CAISDSRDRALGKLFF
.	TRBV30	TRBJ1-6	.	15	TGTGCCTGGAGTCCTCCAGGCCCTGGGAATTCACCCCTCCACTTT	CAWSPPGPGNSPLHF
TRBD1	TRBV28	TRBJ1-6	.	12	TGTGCCAGCAACAGGGGGCTTTCCCCCCTCCACTTT	CASNRGLSPLHF